A single T cell receptor beta chain is shown here with its context. Its antigen remains unidentified. Germline V CDR1 and CDR2: MNHEY, SVGAGI. The trim removed 3 bases at V and 2 bases at J, leaving 21 bases unmatched. This CDR3 is 21 amino acids long. cDNA libraries for TCR beta contained unique molecular identifiers. A population of roughly 0.9 to 11 million T cells gave rise to roughly 0.5 million cDNA molecules. MiXCR was run by TCRdb on the PCR reads, yielding one entry per CDR3 protein. Altogether fewer than 550,000 distinct CDR3 sequences are present, around a third being singletons, with the ten largest covering about 6%. The source of the sample is a study of post-analysis software for immune sequencing data. Findings of the study overall: Five or six TRBV segments, TRBV5-6, TRBV5-1 and TRBV20-1 among them, were found more frequent in patients than controls. Analysis by F measure revealed that same-batch samples clustered strongly together.

The chain has TRBV6-5 and TRBJ1-3; 8 positions agree with TRBD1. The source of this sequence is a girl between 2 and 17 years old with multiple sclerosis. Source material: blood. CDR3 amino acids: CASSYPLRTGSFSGTGNTIYF. The CDR3 DNA sequence: TGTGCCAGCAGTTATCCCTTAAGGACAGGGTCCTTCTCCGGGACTGGAAACACCATATATTTT.